What follows is one TCR beta chain and its context. Its cognate antigen is unknown. V trimming: 3 bases; J trimming: 3 bases; junction bases outside the gene matches: 1. From germline, CDR1 is SGHTA and CDR2 FQGNSA. The CDR3 is 13 amino acids. The data were taken from a study of siplizumab effects on memory and regulatory T cells. Assays captured about 10^5 TCR templates per sample. Profiling relied on immunoSEQ multiplex PCR, and the TCRdb table lists in-frame clones only, not all of them. The sample records approximately 100,000 clones, about 91% being singletons. Study-wide findings and caveats: The study did not confirm that proliferating Tregs from siplizumab cultures were suppressive. The drug siplizumab significantly decreased the alloreactive sequences that could be traced to unstimulated CD4+ memory cells.

This TCR came from a human donor in good health. Some clones in this sample may be carry-over from other donors' samples. Sequenced input: CD4+ T cells sorted from blood. The chain combines TRBV7-2 with TRBJ2-5; TRBD1 matches 7 bases. CDR3 nucleotides: TGTGCCAGCAGCTTCGGACAGGAAGAGACCCAGTACTTC. Amino acids: CASSFGQEETQYF.